The 19 T cell receptor beta chains below come from one sample, sequenced in a study of CD8+ T cells in alopecia areata. Isolated RNA was reverse transcribed into cDNA used as the sequencing template. This table comes from immunoSEQ multiplex PCR, and its TCRdb copy is limited to in-frame clones, with some not included. The data contain 120,000 or so clones, over 55% of them singletons. Treatment described: oral pan-JAK inhibitor, 5-10 mg twice daily. The specimen comprised CD4+ T cells sorted from blood, sampled at week 4, from a patient treated with tofacitinib. The receptor source for this set is a human donor with alopecia areata.

The chain carries TRBV6-5 and TRBJ2-1; 8 bases map to TRBD2. The CDR3 consists of 15 residues. V was pared by 6 bases and J by 0 bases, with 4 bases of the junction left unmatched. Germline loops: CDR1 MNHEY, CDR2 SVGAGI. Here the CDR3 DNA reads TGTGCCAGCAGACGCGGGGGGTTCTCCTACAATGAGCAGTTCTTC. Residues: CASRRGGFSYNEQFF.

The chain employs TRBV7-2 and TRBJ2-5; 9 bases fit TRBD1. J was trimmed by 5 bases and V by 1 base; bases with no gene match: 2. This CDR3 is built from 14 residues. Germline CDR1 SGHTA, CDR2 FQGNSA. CDR3 sequence reads: CASSLDRGRETQYF. The DNA for the CDR3 is TGTGCCAGCAGCTTAGACAGGGGGCGGGAGACCCAGTACTTC.

CDR3 coding DNA: TGTGCCAGCTCACGGGTCCAAAATAGCAATCAGCCCCAGCATTTT. Translating gives CASSRVQNSNQPQHF. V is TRBV18 and J is TRBJ1-5; no definite D call. The CDR3 extends over 15 amino acids. CDR1 is KGHSH, CDR2 LQKENI, per germline. V was trimmed by 4 bases and J by 0 bases, leaving 10 bases between them. Variable domain in full (rest from reference TRBV18 and TRBJ1-5): NAGVMQNPRHLVRRRGQEARLRCSPMKGHSHVYWYRQLPEEGLKFMVYLQKENIIDESGMPKERFSAEFPKEGPSILRIQQVVRGDSAAYFCASSRVQNSNQPQHFGDGTRLSIL.

This chain links TRBV5-1 with TRBJ2-7; 7 bases match TRBD1. Germline lookup yields CDR1 SGHRS and CDR2 YFSETQ. Trimming at V came to 3 bases and at J to 3 bases, leaving 6 bases not matched to a gene. The CDR3 runs to 14 residues. The CDR3 DNA is TGCGCCAGCAGCTCCGGGACAGACTTCTACGAGCAGTACTTC. Residues: CASSSGTDFYEQYF.

This chain joins TRBV10-3 and TRBJ1-2; TRBD1 agrees at 7 bases. V was clipped by 7 bases and J by 11 bases; unmatched bases: 13. Looked up from germline, CDR1 is ENHRY and CDR2 is SYGVKD. This CDR3 region has 13 residues. CDR3: CAIKIAGGEEYTF. As DNA, the CDR3 is TGTGCCATCAAAATCGCAGGGGGGGAGGAGTACACCTTC.

This clone appeared a few times. The V and J genes are TRBV2 and TRBJ2-1; no firm D call. The germline V gene has CDR1 SNHLY and CDR2 FYNNEI. This CDR3 contains 14 residues. V was clipped by 2 bases and J by 1 base, with 6 bases between them. The CDR3 reads CASSELLSYNEQFF. CDR3 nucleotide sequence: TGTGCCAGCAGTGAATTGTTGTCCTACAATGAGCAGTTCTTC.

A few counts support this clone. This chain links TRBV29-1 with TRBJ1-2; D uncertain. The V and J ends lost 6 bases and 2 bases respectively, with 13 bases between them. Germline V gene lookup returns CDR1 SQVTM and CDR2 ANQGSEA. CDR3 size: 13 residues. CDR3 DNA: TGCAGCGTCGTACGGGAGGTCAACTATGGCTACACCTTC. This gives the protein CSVVREVNYGYTF.

The chain has TRBV11-2 and TRBJ2-2, with TRBD1 matching 7 bases. CDR1 and CDR2 from the germline V gene are SGHAT and FQNNGV. The CDR3 extends over 16 amino acids. J gave up 1 base and V 4 bases, and 6 bases lay outside the gene matches. The chain's CDR3 is CASSSGTALNTGELFF. The DNA for the CDR3 is TGTGCCAGCAGCTCGGGGACAGCCCTGAACACCGGGGAGCTGTTTTTT.

The rearrangement joins TRBV7-7 to TRBJ2-1; 7 nucleotides match TRBD2. CDR3 length: 13 residues. Germline lookup yields CDR1 SSHAT and CDR2 FNYEAQ (reference sequence). Unmatched junction bases numbered 4, after V lost 1 base and J lost 10 bases. The CDR3 coding sequence is TGTGCCAGCAGCTTAGATCGAGCGGGGGAGCAGTTCTTC. Its translation: CASSLDRAGEQFF.

This clone has just one count. CDR3 nucleotide sequence: TGTGCCAGCAGCCAACCACAGGGGCGCTTCTATGGCTACACCTTC. This encodes CASSQPQGRFYGYTF. V gene TRBV4-2 combines with J gene TRBJ1-2; TRBD1 aligns across 7 bases. Per the germline V gene, CDR1 is LGHNA and CDR2 is YNFKEQ. V dropped 2 bases and J dropped 4; count of bases not matched to a gene: 7. This CDR3 has 15 amino acids.

The V call is TRBV2, the J call TRBJ2-3; 8 bases fit TRBD2. Germline V gene sequence: CDR1 SNHLY, CDR2 FYNNEI. The CDR3 consists of 15 residues. J was trimmed by 2 bases and V by 3 bases; bases with no gene match: 4. The DNA for the CDR3 is TGTGCCAGCAGTGAGGCGGGGGGCCCCACAGATACGCAGTATTTT. Its translation is CASSEAGGPTDTQYF.

V and J are TRBV29-1 and TRBJ1-2; unclear D gene. CDR1 and CDR2 (germline): SQVTM, ANQGSEA. The CDR3 sequence is 12 residues long. Trimming took off 4 bases at V and 0 bases at J, with 6 bases between the two ends. CDR3 in amino acids: CSVVGSNYGYTF. The CDR3 bases are TGCAGCGTTGTCGGGTCTAACTATGGCTACACCTTC.

This chain links TRBV30 with TRBJ2-3; TRBD2 aligns across 9 bases. This CDR3 is 15 amino acids long. Germline V lookup: CDR1 GTSNPN, CDR2 SVGIG (reference sequence). Trimming cost V 5 bases and J 3 bases; bases outside gene matches: 9. The CDR3 reads CAWSFSGSTTDTQYF. In nucleotides, the CDR3 is TGTGCCTGGTCGTTTAGCGGGAGTACGACAGATACGCAGTATTTT.

The chain carries TRBV4-1 and TRBJ1-5; D uncertain. The CDR3 is made up of 14 amino acids. Deletions cut 1 base from V and 7 bases from J, with 11 bases between. The germline CDR1 and CDR2 sequences are MGHRA and YSYEKL. DNA for the CDR3: TGCGCCAGCAGCCAAGGTACTAAGGCCCAGCCCCAGCATTTT. Translating gives CASSQGTKAQPQHF.

This sequence joins TRBV14 and TRBJ2-7; D is unresolved. The V gene lost 1 base and the J gene lost 2 bases, with 9 bases spanning the gap. The CDR3 covers 14 residues. Germline assignment: CDR1 SGHDN and CDR2 FVKESK. The CDR3 nucleotides are TGTGCCAGCAGCCAAGGAGTTGGCACCTACGAGCAGTACTTC. Its protein product is CASSQGVGTYEQYF.

The chain has TRBV9 and TRBJ2-5; D call uncertain. CDR1 SGDLS and CDR2 YYNGEE come from the germline V gene. Trimming removed 4 bases from V and 3 bases from J, with 7 bases in between. CDR3 length: 12 amino acids. CDR3 residues: CASSSLEETQYF. In DNA, the CDR3 is TGTGCCAGCAGCTCCCTCGAAGAGACCCAGTACTTC.

This clone has a handful of counts. J is TRBJ2-5 and V is TRBV5-8; 7 bases agree with TRBD1. V was pared by 4 bases and J by 12 bases, with 6 bases of the junction left unmatched. This CDR3 is 11 amino acids long. Germline assignment: CDR1 SGHTS and CDR2 YDEGEE. In DNA form, the CDR3 reads TGTGCCAGCAGCCCGGGCACAGGGGAGTACTTC. Amino acids: CASSPGTGEYF.

The chain links TRBV5-1 to TRBJ1-2; 7 positions agree with TRBD1. CDR3 size: 13 residues. The germline CDR1 and CDR2 sequences are SGHRS and YFSETQ. The J segment lost 8 bases and the V segment lost 7 bases, leaving 11 bases of the junction unmatched. The CDR3 region has the DNA TGCGCCAGCCGGTTGGGGACAGAGCTCGGCTACACCTTC. Translation gives CASRLGTELGYTF.

The chain combines TRBV10-3 with TRBJ2-7; a possible D gene is TRBD1 (5 bases). Germline V gene sequence: CDR1 ENHRY, CDR2 SYGVKD. Trimming removed 7 bases at V and 0 bases at J, with 13 bases between. The CDR3 covers 14 residues. CDR3 protein: CAIKGQGNSYEQYF. The CDR3 DNA reads as TGTGCCATCAAGGGTCAGGGAAACTCCTACGAGCAGTACTTC.